The next 9 T cell receptor beta chains were all read from a single sample in a study of blood T cell repertoires in COVID-19. Profiling relied on immunoSEQ multiplex PCR, and the TCRdb table lists in-frame clones only, not all of them. This sample has 300,000 or so clones; roughly 87% occur once, and the top ten carry under 6%. Sequencing was done on a sample of PBMCs or T cells enriched from blood (not recorded which). Receptor source: a woman under 40 who had recovered from COVID-19.

This chain joins TRBV25-1 and TRBJ2-7, with D possibly TRBD1 on 5 matching bases. V lost 4 bases, J lost 2 bases, and 9 bases lay in between. Germline loops: CDR1 MGHDK, CDR2 SYGVNS. This CDR3 is built from 13 residues. Here the CDR3 DNA reads TGTGCCAGCAGTGCGACAGAAACCTACGAGCAGTACTTC. As protein: CASSATETYEQYF.

This rearrangement joins TRBV5-5 to TRBJ1-2; maybe TRBD1 (5 bases). The CDR3 runs 14 residues. V dropped 4 bases and J dropped 3 bases, with 13 bases sitting between them. Germline CDR1 and CDR2: SGHKS and YYEKEE (reference sequence). CDR3 sequence reads: CASSGATVDYGYTF. In DNA form, the CDR3 reads TGTGCCAGCAGCGGGGCGACAGTGGACTATGGCTACACCTTC. Supplemented by reference TRBV5-5 and TRBJ1-2, the full variable domain reads DAGVTQSPTHLIKTRGQQVTLRCSPISGHKSVSWYQQVLGQGPQFIFQYYEKEERGRGNFPDRFSARQFPNYSSELNVNALLLGDSALYLCASSGATVDYGYTFGSGTRLTVV.

The chain carries TRBV5-1 and TRBJ2-7; 11 bases line up with TRBD1. The germline CDR1 and CDR2 sequences are SGHRS and YFSETQ. Trimming at V came to 4 bases and at J to 6 bases, leaving 6 bases not matched to a gene. CDR3 size: 14 residues. The CDR3 sequence is CASSPGQGGSEQYF. CDR3 coding DNA: TGCGCCAGCAGCCCGGGACAGGGGGGAAGCGAGCAGTACTTC.

This rearrangement joins TRBV4-3 to TRBJ2-3; 7 bases line up with TRBD2. Germline V lookup: CDR1 LGHNA, CDR2 YSLEER. CDR3 length equals 17 residues. The V segment lost 0 bases and the J segment 0 bases; nucleotides outside the gene matches: 6. In DNA form, the CDR3 reads TGCGCCAGCAGCCAAGATGGGGTCGGGGGGAGCACAGATACGCAGTATTTT. Translating gives CASSQDGVGGSTDTQYF.

V usage is TRBV5-6 and J usage is TRBJ1-5; tentative D call: TRBD1 (5 bases). The V end was cut by 3 bases, the J end by 7 bases, with 11 bases between. This CDR3 has 13 residues. Germline V gene sequence: CDR1 SGHDT, CDR2 YYEEEE. CDR3 region: CASSSQGWQPQHF. The DNA for the CDR3 is TGTGCCAGCAGCTCGCAGGGTTGGCAGCCCCAGCATTTT. Based on the CDR3 plus reference TRBV5-6 and TRBJ1-5, the full variable domain is DAGVTQSPTHLIKTRGQQVTLRCSPKSGHDTVSWYQQALGQGPQFIFQYYEEEERQRGNFPDRFSGHQFPNYSSELNVNALLLGDSALYLCASSSQGWQPQHFGDGTRLSIL.

This sequence joins TRBV6-5 and TRBJ1-2; tentatively, D is TRBD1 (5 bases). This CDR3 has 12 residues. CDR1 MNHEY and CDR2 SVGAGI come from the germline V gene. Here the CDR3 reads CADQGWNYGYTF. The CDR3 DNA reads TGTGCAGACCAGGGTTGGAACTATGGCTACACCTTC.

In its sample, this clone was seen once. V is TRBV5-5 and J is TRBJ1-2; 10 nucleotides align to TRBD1. Germline-derived CDR1 and CDR2 are SGHKS and YYEKEE (reference sequence). The CDR3 loop spans 14 amino acids. Unmatched junction bases numbered 8, after V lost 0 bases and J lost 12 bases. This CDR3 is CASSLAPGTGEDTF. The DNA of the CDR3 is TGTGCCAGCAGCTTGGCCCCGGGGACAGGGGAAGACACCTTC.

The rearrangement uses TRBV30 and TRBJ1-3; no clear D. The CDR3 loop spans 14 amino acids. From germline, CDR1 is GTSNPN and CDR2 SVGIG (reference sequence). V gave up 3 bases and J gave up 2 bases, with 11 bases separating them. The CDR3 here is CAWSLGHAGNTIYF. The CDR3 DNA reads as TGTGCCTGGAGCCTGGGCCACGCTGGAAACACCATATATTTT.

The chain employs TRBV5-1 and TRBJ2-7; possible D gene TRBD1, 6 bases. The V gene's germline CDR1 is SGHRS and CDR2 YFSETQ. Trimming took 4 bases from V and 1 from J, leaving 18 bases between them. The CDR3 runs to 16 residues. The CDR3 region is CASSPPATGTSYEQYF. DNA of the CDR3: TGCGCCAGCAGCCCTCCCGCGACAGGAACTTCCTACGAGCAGTACTTC.